The rows below give T cell receptor beta chains drawn from one sample of a study of blood T cell repertoires in COVID-19. Assay: immunoSEQ multiplex PCR; the TCRdb copy retains only in-frame clones and omits some. Here the sample spans roughly 300,000 clones, over 75% being singletons. Material for sequencing was peripheral blood. The origin of the receptors is a woman aged 45 to 65 who had recovered from COVID-19. Both conserved end residues are part of each CDR3. The D gene is left open where the match is weak. Rows may omit the clone size; those that give it use once, few, many or a size class.

J gene,V gene,D gene,clone size,CDR3 protein,CDR3 DNA
TRBJ1-2,TRBV6-5,NA,few,CASSPRGANYGYTF,TGTGCCAGCAGTCCTCGCGGAGCTAACTATGGCTACACCTTC
TRBJ2-5,TRBV28,NA,NA,CASSTRARTGYQETQYF,TGTGCCAGCAGTACCAGGGCCCGAACAGGGTACCAAGAGACCCAGTACTTC
TRBJ2-1,TRBV28,TRBD2,NA,CASSLKLAGVNEQFF,TGTGCCAGCAGTTTAAAACTAGCGGGAGTCAATGAGCAGTTCTTC
TRBJ2-1,TRBV7-9,NA,many,CASSSPAGRTTNEQFF,TGTGCCAGCAGTTCCCCGGCTGGGAGGACAACAAATGAGCAGTTCTTC
TRBJ2-7,TRBV29-1,NA,NA,CSVTRQGLGEQYF,TGCAGCGTGACTAGACAGGGACTGGGCGAGCAGTACTTC
TRBJ2-3,TRBV19,NA,NA,CASSIGGGTDTQYF,TGTGCCAGTAGTATCGGGGGTGGCACAGATACGCAGTATTTT
TRBJ1-2,TRBV6-6,TRBD1,NA,CASSIQRPGQGYGYTF,TGTGCCAGCAGTATACAACGACCGGGACAGGGTTATGGCTACACCTTC
TRBJ1-1,TRBV2,NA,NA,CASRRTPNTEAFF,TGTGCCAGCCGAAGAACTCCAAACACTGAAGCTTTCTTT
TRBJ1-2,TRBV3-1/TRBV3-2,NA,NA,CASSLERGAYGYTF,TGTGCCAGCAGCCTTGAACGGGGTGCCTATGGCTACACCTTC
TRBJ1-1,TRBV7-2,NA,NA,CASSLFGPRGNTEAFF,TGTGCCAGCAGCTTATTTGGCCCTCGTGGGAACACTGAAGCTTTCTTT
TRBJ1-1,TRBV10-3,NA,NA,CAITGKGTEAFF,TGTGCCATCACAGGGAAGGGCACTGAAGCTTTCTTT
TRBJ1-2,TRBV19,NA,NA,CASSPRWGEANYGYTF,TGTGCCAGTAGTCCTCGATGGGGCGAAGCTAACTATGGCTACACCTTC
TRBJ2-7,TRBV20-1,NA,NA,CSASLSIGYEQYF,TGCAGTGCTAGTCTTTCTATCGGCTACGAGCAGTACTTC
TRBJ2-1,TRBV4-3,TRBD1,few,CASSQDRQGLDEQFF,TGCGCCAGCAGCCAAGATCGACAGGGTCTGGATGAGCAGTTCTTC
TRBJ2-7,TRBV6-5,NA,NA,CASSYSQGKISYEQYF,TGTGCCAGCAGTTACTCTCAGGGCAAAATCTCCTACGAGCAGTACTTC
TRBJ2-1,TRBV5-1,NA,NA,CASSHPGLGDSEQFF,TGCGCCAGCAGCCATCCGGGACTAGGGGACAGTGAGCAGTTCTTC
TRBJ2-1,TRBV18,NA,NA,CASSPSSGGFGRDEQFF,TGTGCCAGCTCACCATCTTCCGGGGGTTTCGGGAGAGATGAGCAGTTCTTC
TRBJ2-2,TRBV7-9,TRBD1,NA,CASSPGQVNTGELFF,TGTGCCAGCAGCCCCGGACAGGTGAACACCGGGGAGCTGTTTTTT
TRBJ2-7,TRBV7-3,NA,NA,CASSPGTVYSEQYF,TGTGCCAGCAGCCCAGGGACTGTCTACTCCGAGCAGTACTTC
TRBJ2-5,TRBV19,NA,NA,CAGKEGGTQETQYF,TGTGCCGGTAAAGAAGGGGGAACTCAAGAGACCCAGTACTTC
TRBJ1-1,TRBV20-1,NA,NA,CSVDRTEAFF,TGCAGTGTCGACAGGACTGAAGCTTTCTTT
TRBJ2-1,TRBV7-6,TRBD1,NA,CASSLNGGYGTANEQFF,TGTGCCAGCAGCCTAAATGGCGGGTACGGGACAGCCAATGAGCAGTTCTTC
TRBJ2-3,TRBV7-2,TRBD2,NA,CASSLPGTSGDTQYF,TGTGCCAGCAGCTTACCTGGGACTAGCGGGGATACGCAGTATTTT
TRBJ2-5,TRBV3-1/TRBV3-2,NA,NA,CASSQVTDRGETQYF,TGTGCCAGCAGCCAAGTAACGGACCGGGGGGAGACCCAGTACTTC
TRBJ2-7,TRBV5-6,TRBD2,once,CASSFYGGYEQYF,TGTGCCAGCAGCTTTTACGGGGGGTACGAGCAGTACTTC
TRBJ2-6,TRBV19,TRBD1,NA,CASGTGGVGANVLTF,TGTGCCAGTGGGACAGGGGGGGTTGGCGCCAACGTCCTGACTTTC
TRBJ1-3,TRBV19,NA,NA,CASGLGASGNTIYF,TGTGCCAGCGGGCTGGGGGCCTCTGGAAACACCATATATTTT
TRBJ1-1,TRBV5-1,TRBD1,NA,CASSSGGTANTEAFF,TGCGCCAGCAGCTCGGGGGGGACAGCGAACACTGAAGCTTTCTTT
TRBJ2-7,TRBV28,NA,once,CASSLGQTPEQYF,TGTGCCAGCAGTTTAGGCCAGACTCCCGAGCAGTACTTC
TRBJ2-6,TRBV11-2,NA,NA,CASSSRRSGANVLTF,TGTGCCAGCAGCTCTAGACGGTCTGGGGCCAACGTCCTGACTTTC
TRBJ2-3,TRBV19,TRBD1,NA,CASKDRGQNTDTQYF,TGTGCCTCAAAAGACAGGGGGCAAAACACAGATACGCAGTATTTT
TRBJ2-5,TRBV28,TRBD2,NA,CASRDSSGGRQTQYF,TGTGCCAGCAGAGATTCTAGCGGGGGTAGGCAGACCCAGTACTTC
TRBJ2-7,TRBV19,NA,NA,CASSIGGGTSYEQYF,TGTGCCAGTAGTATAGGTGGAGGGACGAGCTACGAGCAGTACTTC
TRBJ2-7,TRBV3-1/TRBV3-2,NA,once,CASSQGSVPSYEQYF,TGTGCCAGCAGCCAAGGCAGTGTCCCGTCTTACGAGCAGTACTTC
TRBJ1-1,TRBV11-3,NA,NA,CASSLGGGVNTEAFF,TGTGCCAGCAGCTTAGGAGGGGGGGTGAACACTGAAGCTTTCTTT
TRBJ1-1,TRBV11-2,NA,NA,CASSLLGGAAWTEAFF,TGTGCCAGCAGCCTCCTAGGCGGCGCGGCGTGGACTGAAGCTTTCTTT
TRBJ1-2,TRBV3-1/TRBV3-2,TRBD1,NA,CASSQDSDRVYGYTF,TGTGCCAGCAGCCAAGACTCAGACAGGGTATATGGCTACACCTTC
TRBJ1-2,TRBV10-3,NA,NA,CAITTLQGEGGYTF,TGTGCCATAACAACCTTACAGGGTGAAGGGGGCTACACCTTC
TRBJ1-2,TRBV9,NA,NA,CASSVFIWGGGYTF,TGTGCCAGCAGCGTATTTATTTGGGGGGGCGGCTACACCTTC
TRBJ2-3,TRBV4-2,NA,NA,CASNEFFGVDTQYF,TGTGCCAGCAACGAATTCTTCGGGGTCGATACGCAGTATTTT
TRBJ1-1,TRBV9,NA,NA,CASSVVSMNTEAFF,TGTGCCAGCAGCGTAGTTAGTATGAACACTGAAGCTTTCTTT